The next 29 T cell receptor beta chains were all read from a single sample in a study of OX40 agonist ivuxolimab in advanced cancers. Measured with immunoSEQ multiplex PCR; TCRdb has only the in-frame clones, and not every one. The data hold tens of thousands of clones, with 80% to 90% observed a single time. Sequences were derived from CD4+ or CD8+ T cells sorted from blood, sampled in a trial of the OX40 agonist ivuxolimab. Receptor source: an adult with an advanced solid tumor such as melanoma, head and neck, liver or kidney cancer.

This chain links TRBV4-1 with TRBJ1-1; 10 bases are shared with TRBD1. V was pared by 3 bases and J by 0 bases, with 10 bases of the junction left unmatched. This CDR3 region has 18 residues. Germline CDR1 MGHRA, CDR2 YSYEKL. The CDR3 DNA sequence: TGCGCCAGCAGCCATGACTCCCGGGACAGGGGCATGAACACTGAAGCTTTCTTT. Its protein is CASSHDSRDRGMNTEAFF.

V and J are TRBV15 and TRBJ1-3; maybe TRBD1 (6 bases). The CDR3 is 14 amino acids. Germline CDR1 is LNHNV and CDR2 is YYDKDF (reference sequence). V was clipped by 5 bases and J by 2 bases, with 10 bases between them. The CDR3 spells CATSREGAGNTIYF. The CDR3, as DNA: TGTGCCACCAGCCGTGAGGGGGCTGGAAACACCATATATTTT.

In DNA form, the CDR3 reads TGTGCCAGCAGGCCCAGCGGAACGACCTACGAGCAGTACTTC. Protein sequence: CASRPSGTTYEQYF. The J gene is TRBJ2-5, the V gene TRBV28; a possible D gene is TRBD2 (5 bases). The J call could be wrong; TRBJ2-7 is a better fit for the DNA end. CDR3 length: 14 residues. Per germline, CDR1 MDHEN and CDR2 SYDVKM.

This clone was seen once. The chain combines TRBV25-1 with TRBJ2-1; D not resolved. Trimming took off 11 bases at V and 3 bases at J, with 14 bases between the two ends. Germline V CDR1 and CDR2: MGHDK, SYGVNS. The CDR3 totals 13 residues. The CDR3 DNA sequence: TGTGCCTCCCAGGTCGGCCTCTACAATGAGCAGTTCTTC. Its protein product is CASQVGLYNEQFF.

The count of this clone is one. J is TRBJ2-5 and V is TRBV7-9; perhaps TRBD1 as D (5 bases). Trimming took 8 bases from V and 2 from J, leaving 21 bases between them. Germline V gene sequence: CDR1 SEHNR, CDR2 FQNEAQ (reference sequence). CDR3 length: 16 amino acids. The chain's CDR3 is CASDSVGAAPQETQYF. CDR3 coding DNA: TGTGCCAGCGATTCAGTAGGGGCAGCACCTCAAGAGACCCAGTACTTC.

This clone has just one count. The V gene is TRBV15, the J gene TRBJ1-2; 8 bases line up with TRBD1. Germline assignment: CDR1 LNHNV and CDR2 YYDKDF (reference sequence). V shed 2 bases and J 3 bases; nucleotides not matched to a gene: 5. This CDR3 region has 15 residues. Written as DNA, the CDR3 is TGTGCCACCAGCAGAAACGACAGGGGAGACTATGGCTACACCTTC. Translated: CATSRNDRGDYGYTF.

This sequence joins TRBV9 and TRBJ2-3, with TRBD2 matching 10 bases. The CDR3 contains 15 residues. CDR1 and CDR2 from the germline V gene are SGDLS and YYNGEE. J was trimmed by 4 bases and V by 4 bases; bases with no gene match: 6. The DNA for the CDR3 is TGTGCCAGCAGCTCGGGACTAGCGATTGCAGATACGCAGTATTTT. Translation gives CASSSGLAIADTQYF.

With regard to this clone: One junction end disagrees with the germline gene, perhaps due to a read error. The V gene is TRBV6-1, the J gene TRBJ2-7, with D unclear. Germline loops: CDR1 MNHNS, CDR2 SASEGT. This CDR3 is built from 16 residues. CDR3 in amino acids: CAISELGPSGSYEQYF. The CDR3, as DNA: TGTGCCATCAGTGAATTGGGTCCGTCCGGCTCCTACGAGCAGTACTTC.

The chain employs TRBV5-1 and TRBJ2-2; 9 nucleotides agree with TRBD1. J gave up 1 base and V 2 bases, and 12 bases lay outside the gene matches. This CDR3 contains 19 residues. The germline gives CDR1 SGHRS, CDR2 YFSETQ. CDR3 nucleotide sequence: TGCGCCAGCAGCTTTACAGGACAGGGGAAAAGAGGGAACACCGGGGAGCTGTTTTTT. Amino acids: CASSFTGQGKRGNTGELFF.

The chain is built from TRBV5-1 and TRBJ1-5; perhaps TRBD1 as D (6 bases). The CDR3 loop spans 14 amino acids. CDR1 and CDR2 (germline): SGHRS, YFSETQ. The ends were cut back, 3 bases at V and 7 bases at J, with 14 bases in the middle. The CDR3 is CASSWGGAGQPQHF. The DNA of the CDR3 is TGCGCCAGCAGCTGGGGGGGGGCCGGGCAGCCCCAGCATTTT.

The sample holds one count of this clone. CDR3 protein: CASSQDSRGSNTEAFF. The DNA for the CDR3 is TGCGCCAGCAGCCAAGATTCACGGGGGTCGAACACTGAAGCTTTCTTT. This rearrangement joins TRBV4-3 to TRBJ1-1; weak D call: TRBD1 (5 bases). Trimming took 0 bases from V and 1 from J, leaving 12 bases between them. CDR1 is LGHNA and CDR2 is YSLEER in the germline V gene. CDR3 length: 16 residues.

V usage is TRBV14 and J usage is TRBJ2-1; D gene ambiguous. This CDR3 has 11 residues. Germline assignment: CDR1 SGHDN and CDR2 FVKESK. V lost 6 bases and J 8 bases, leaving 8 bases between the germline ends. CDR3 DNA: TGTGCCAGCAGTCGAAGCGATGAGCAGTTCTTC. Its protein product is CASSRSDEQFF.

The CDR3 sequence: CASSSGGGDGYEQFF. In DNA, the CDR3 is TGTGCCAGCAGTTCGGGGGGGGGTGATGGCTATGAGCAGTTCTTC. The chain has TRBV6-5 and TRBJ2-1, with 8 bases identical to TRBD2. CDR3 size: 15 residues. The ends lost 4 bases at V and 8 bases at J; junction bases unmatched: 10. Germline V lookup: CDR1 MNHEY, CDR2 SVGAGI.

The J gene is TRBJ1-5, the V gene TRBV6-5; D perhaps matches TRBD1 (5 bases). Trimming cost V 2 bases and J 7 bases, with 9 bases left between them. The CDR3 extends over 13 amino acids. Germline V CDR1 and CDR2: MNHEY, SVGAGI. CDR3 sequence (DNA): TGTGCCAGCAGTTACGGGGGGTGGCAGCCCCAGCATTTT. Protein product: CASSYGGWQPQHF.

In nucleotides, the CDR3 is TGTGCCAGCAGCTTAGCTAGCGGGGGGCAAGAGACCCAGTACTTC. Protein: CASSLASGGQETQYF. The chain is built from TRBV7-9 and TRBJ2-5; TRBD2 aligns across 10 bases. The CDR3 contains 15 residues. V lost 0 bases to trimming and J lost 2 bases; unmatched junction nucleotides: 0. Germline CDR1 and CDR2: SEHNR and FQNEAQ (reference sequence).

This rearrangement joins TRBV7-9 to TRBJ2-3; TRBD1 matches 7 bases. Germline V gives CDR1 SEHNR, CDR2 FQNEAQ (reference sequence). V gave up 0 bases and J gave up 3 bases; unmatched junction bases: 12. This CDR3 region has 18 residues. The CDR3 DNA sequence: TGTGCCAGCAGCTTAGCGCTTCGGGACAGACTTCGAACAGATACGCAGTATTTT. Its protein product is CASSLALRDRLRTDTQYF.

This clone was picked up one time. The DNA of the CDR3 is TGTGCCAGCAGGGGACCGGGACAGCTCTCCTACGAGCAGTACTTC. Translation: CASRGPGQLSYEQYF. The chain recombines TRBV5-6 with TRBJ2-7; 7 nucleotides line up with TRBD1. The CDR3 loop spans 15 amino acids. The V gene end was trimmed by 5 bases and the J gene end by 0 bases; junction bases not matched to a gene: 8. CDR1 and CDR2 (germline): SGHDT, YYEEEE.

This sequence joins TRBV10-3 and TRBJ2-7; D not resolved. The CDR3 extends over 15 amino acids. The V and J ends lost 1 base and 0 bases respectively, with 10 bases between them. The germline CDR1 and CDR2 sequences are ENHRY and SYGVKD. CDR3 sequence (DNA): TGTGCCATCAGTGAGTTTGGGCCTAGCTCCTACGAGCAGTACTTC. It codes for CAISEFGPSSYEQYF.

The V and J genes are TRBV7-9 and TRBJ1-2, with unresolved D. Germline V gene sequence: CDR1 SEHNR, CDR2 FQNEAQ (reference sequence). The CDR3 has 13 amino acids. With 5 bases removed from V and 5 bases from J, the gap between germline ends came to 12 bases. The CDR3 DNA follows: TGTGCCAGCAGCCCCGATGATATGTATGGCTACACCTTC. It is translated as CASSPDDMYGYTF.

This clone is medium-sized within its sample. The rearrangement links TRBV2 to TRBJ2-7, with D possibly matching TRBD2 (6 bases). Between the trimmed V and J ends, which lost 3 bases and 0 bases, there was a span of 9 bases. CDR3 length equals 14 residues. Per the germline V gene, CDR1 is SNHLY and CDR2 is FYNNEI. In DNA form, the CDR3 reads TGTGCCAGCAGTGACTGGCGGGACTCCTACGAGCAGTACTTC. This encodes CASSDWRDSYEQYF.

This chain uses TRBV11-1 with TRBJ2-7; 7 nucleotides match TRBD2. V dropped 2 bases and J dropped 6; count of bases not matched to a gene: 10. CDR1 SGHAT and CDR2 FQDESV come from the germline V gene (reference sequence). The CDR3 spans 15 residues. The CDR3 DNA reads as TGTGCCAGCAGCTTAATTCGGGAGGTCCCTTCCGAGCAGTACTTC. It specifies CASSLIREVPSEQYF.

This clone was counted once. The V and J genes are TRBV29-1 and TRBJ2-3; a weak D match, TRBD1 (6 bases). V dropped 0 bases and J dropped 6 bases, with 13 bases sitting between them. Germline-derived CDR1 and CDR2 are SQVTM and ANQGSEA. The length of the CDR3 is 14 residues. CDR3 amino acids: CSVEDGRGADTQYF. The CDR3 nucleotides are TGCAGCGTTGAAGATGGCAGGGGAGCGGATACGCAGTATTTT.

This clone was recorded only once. This chain joins TRBV5-1 and TRBJ1-1; tentatively, D is TRBD1 (5 bases). This CDR3 region has 16 residues. The germline V gene encodes CDR1 SGHRS and CDR2 YFSETQ. Trimming took off 8 bases at V and 3 bases at J, with 23 bases between the two ends. DNA for the CDR3: TGCGCCAGGGGAGTCGGCAGGGTTAGAAGTTACACTGAAGCTTTCTTT. The encoded protein is CARGVGRVRSYTEAFF. The entire variable domain, with the rest obtained from reference TRBV5-1 and TRBJ1-1, is as follows: KAGVTQTPRYLIKTRGQQVTLSCSPISGHRSVSWYQQTPGQGLQFLFEYFSETQRNKGNFPGRFSGRQFSNSRSEMNVSTLELGDSALYLCARGVGRVRSYTEAFFGQGTRLTVV.

V is TRBV7-9 and J is TRBJ2-5; tentative D call: TRBD1 (6 bases). Trimming took off 7 bases at V and 5 bases at J, with 23 bases between the two ends. The germline V gene encodes CDR1 SEHNR and CDR2 FQNEAQ (reference sequence). The CDR3 has 16 residues. The CDR3 reads CASTLTYSGVGETQYF. The CDR3 region has the DNA TGTGCCAGCACCCTGACCTATTCAGGGGTCGGGGAGACCCAGTACTTC.

The chain combines TRBV9 with TRBJ2-3; D is possibly TRBD2 (6 bases). Germline V gene lookup returns CDR1 SGDLS and CDR2 YYNGEE. V was trimmed by 4 bases and J by 3 bases, leaving 12 bases between them. CDR3 length: 14 residues. CDR3 bases: TGTGCCAGCAGCCGACTAGTTGGTACAGATACGCAGTATTTT. Its translation: CASSRLVGTDTQYF. Together with reference TRBV9 and TRBJ2-3, the CDR3 gives the full variable domain: DSGVTQTPKHLITATGQRVTLRCSPRSGDLSVYWYQQSLDQGLQFLIQYYNGEERAKGNILERFSAQQFPDLHSELNLSSLELGDSALYFCASSRLVGTDTQYFGPGTRLTVL.

CDR3 loop: CASSAKSGEYQETQYF. The CDR3 region has the DNA TGTGCCAGCTCAGCTAAATCCGGGGAGTACCAAGAGACCCAGTACTTC. The chain combines TRBV13 with TRBJ2-5, with D possibly TRBD2 on 5 matching bases. The germline V gene has CDR1 PRHDT and CDR2 FYEKMQ (reference sequence). V lost 8 bases and J lost 0, with 19 bases in between. CDR3 length equals 16 residues.

The V call is TRBV5-4, the J call TRBJ1-1; D is perhaps TRBD1 (5 bases). CDR1 and CDR2 from the germline V gene are SGHNT and YYREEE (reference sequence). The V and J ends lost 4 bases and 10 bases respectively, with 14 bases between them. The CDR3 runs to 12 residues. The chain's CDR3 is CASSEGPKVAFF. As DNA, the CDR3 is TGTGCCAGCAGCGAGGGACCCAAGGTAGCTTTCTTT.

This clone has only a few counts. The V gene is TRBV27, the J gene TRBJ1-5; D is perhaps TRBD1 (5 bases). The CDR3 has 13 amino acids. Germline CDR1 MNHEY, CDR2 SMNVEV (reference sequence). The V gene lost 3 bases and the J gene lost 5 bases, with 8 bases spanning the gap. The CDR3 loop reads CASSLGVDQPQHF. The CDR3 nucleotides are TGTGCCAGCAGTTTGGGGGTTGATCAGCCCCAGCATTTT.

For the CDR3, the DNA is TGTGCCAGCCGAGACAGCGCCTACGAGCAGTACTTC. It specifies CASRDSAYEQYF. The chain employs TRBV2 and TRBJ2-7, with D perhaps TRBD1 (5 bases). Trimming took 8 bases from V and 2 from J, leaving 10 bases between them. In germline, CDR1 is SNHLY, CDR2 FYNNEI. The CDR3 totals 12 residues.